The entry below gives a single TCR beta chain sequence along with its context. This record belongs to a study of blood T cell repertoires in COVID-19. Study-wide context: Sources were T cells, B-cell-depleted T cells, or PBMCs; the material itself was cDNA or gDNA.

Study processing details: By means of reference gene primer amplification, nucleated cell counts were estimated. Produced via immunoSEQ multiplex PCR; TCRdb's table is partial and in-frame only. For V, J and clone size, that table is used; D and trimming come from the DNA. The repertoire holds approximately 230,000 clones, 79% seen once, with 3% to 4% in the top ten. The V segment lost 6 bases and the J segment 0 bases; nucleotides outside the gene matches: 5. Germline V lookup: CDR1 LGHNA, CDR2 YNFKEQ. The CDR3 loop spans 15 amino acids. The chain links TRBV4-2 to TRBJ2-7; TRBD1 aligns across 10 bases. The TCR was taken from a woman between 35 and 50 years old with active or convalescent COVID-19. Sequencing used peripheral blood. The CDR3 region is CASRVGTGASYEQYF. The CDR3 nucleotides are TGTGCCAGCAGGGTAGGGACAGGGGCCTCCTACGAGCAGTACTTC.